This is a list of T cell receptor beta chains from one sample in a study of glioma-infiltrating T cells after dendritic cell vaccination. Sequenced by immunoSEQ multiplex PCR; TCRdb stores in-frame clones only, minus some. The table has under 130,000 clones, 85% to 90% seen once. Sequenced here: blood, sampled after dendritic cell vaccination. All receptors derive from a human donor with glioblastoma. CDR3s include the opening cysteine and the closing phenylalanine or tryptophan. Each record gives: CDR3 protein, V gene.

CDR3 protein: CASSLDTKSYEQYF
V gene: TRBV11-3

CDR3 protein: CASSQGPGGGSSYNEQFF
V gene: TRBV4-1

CDR3 protein: CASSYRTSGPLAKNIQYF
V gene: TRBV2

CDR3 protein: CASSTGTGFRHYNSPLHF
V gene: TRBV5-6

CDR3 protein: CASRPVGGDYEQYF
V gene: TRBV19

CDR3 protein: CASRTGNRDTGEAFF
V gene: TRBV5-1

CDR3 protein: CANAVSVVNTEAFF
V gene: TRBV5-1

CDR3 protein: CASGSGMNTEAFF
V gene: TRBV28

CDR3 protein: CASSVGGGNEQFF
V gene: TRBV9

CDR3 protein: CATSRGEAGGNSPLHF
V gene: TRBV15

CDR3 protein: CASSETGEYGYTF
V gene: TRBV25-1

CDR3 protein: CASSQGRSSNQPQHF
V gene: TRBV4-1

CDR3 protein: CASSLGQRRTDTQYF
V gene: TRBV6-1

CDR3 protein: CSVDPGAGGETQYF
V gene: TRBV29-1

CDR3 protein: CASRKGLAESTDTQYF
V gene: TRBV2

CDR3 protein: CASSAGAGFYRYTF
V gene: TRBV2

CDR3 protein: CASSPPSGLNEQFF
V gene: TRBV18

CDR3 protein: CASSETPRTATNEKLFF
V gene: TRBV6-1

CDR3 protein: CASTLGQGNTEAFF
V gene: TRBV5-1

CDR3 protein: CASSFSTSGAVNEQFF
V gene: TRBV27

CDR3 protein: CTSSPAGTEAFF
V gene: TRBV1

CDR3 protein: CNVDPGGYGYTF
V gene: TRBV29-1

CDR3 protein: CASSPGQGTFNSYEQYF
V gene: TRBV2

CDR3 protein: CASRVGTYSNQPQHF
V gene: TRBV6-5

CDR3 protein: CASSLGQGYGYTF
V gene: TRBV19

CDR3 protein: CAISPGGASIYGYTF
V gene: TRBV10-3

CDR3 protein: CSVGGQEGYGYTF
V gene: TRBV29-1

CDR3 protein: CSASRYEQYF
V gene: TRBV20-1

CDR3 protein: CATTLSRGGPDEQFF
V gene: TRBV25-1

CDR3 protein: CSALRLDTQYF
V gene: TRBV20-1

CDR3 protein: CAWSGIAGGAGELFF
V gene: TRBV30

CDR3 protein: CASSLADRANYGYTF
V gene: TRBV7-9

CDR3 protein: CASSTTGYEQYF
V gene: TRBV5-4

CDR3 protein: CASSYRDSGTGELFF
V gene: TRBV14

CDR3 protein: CASSEVVGGEAFF
V gene: TRBV2

CDR3 protein: CASSYSARVGYEQYF
V gene: TRBV6-5

CDR3 protein: CASSERGPGQGVTYGYTF
V gene: TRBV9

CDR3 protein: CASSEMAGGIGEQYF
V gene: TRBV10-1

CDR3 protein: CASSFETGETQYF
V gene: TRBV7-9

CDR3 protein: CASSRPGQGTYEQYF
V gene: TRBV6-6

CDR3 protein: CASSMEVWGNQPQHF
V gene: TRBV19

CDR3 protein: CASSQDGGRETQYF
V gene: TRBV4-1

CDR3 protein: CASSTTGSYEQYF
V gene: TRBV18

CDR3 protein: CASRGQVMDTQYF
V gene: TRBV6-1

CDR3 protein: CASTRPDTFTEAFF
V gene: TRBV4-2

CDR3 protein: CASSLMAGIGTQYF
V gene: TRBV11-2

CDR3 protein: CASSEARQGEGYTF
V gene: TRBV2

CDR3 protein: CASSLGGTGHYEQYF
V gene: TRBV5-1

CDR3 protein: CASSVDSGGGQYGYTF
V gene: TRBV9

CDR3 protein: CASSLGRALQIYGYTF
V gene: TRBV5-4

CDR3 protein: CASSFSGGTEAFF
V gene: TRBV6-5

CDR3 protein: CASSQGQGFTEAFF
V gene: TRBV4-1

CDR3 protein: CASSIGTPKEYGYTF
V gene: TRBV5-1

CDR3 protein: CASSYGLGEQYF
V gene: TRBV5-4

CDR3 protein: CAWGQGTVAYEQYF
V gene: TRBV30

CDR3 protein: CASSIDRRARGQFF
V gene: TRBV19

CDR3 protein: CASRGSDTQYF
V gene: TRBV7-9

CDR3 protein: CSVEDGAGGGEQYF
V gene: TRBV29-1

CDR3 protein: CASSPPVGNTIYF
V gene: TRBV6-5